Below, 3 T cell receptor beta chains from the same sample are listed, as sequenced in a study of patients and donors after allogeneic stem cell transplantation. TCRdb re-called the RT-PCR reads through MiXCR, storing one row per CDR3 protein. The repertoire holds 84,000 or so distinct CDR3 sequences, with approximately 49% as singletons. Material for sequencing was blood, either unsorted or a sorted T cell fraction (not recorded which). Receptor source: a human donor who was either an allogeneic HSCT recipient or a stem cell or donor lymphocyte infusion donor (not recorded which). It is not recorded whose cells these are; they may come from a transplant donor.

V is TRBV6-5 and J is TRBJ1-3; D is undetermined. The CDR3 is 15 amino acids. Germline V gene data show CDR1 as MNHEY and CDR2 as SVGAGI. The V gene lost 5 bases and the J gene lost 0 bases, with 11 bases spanning the gap. The CDR3 DNA is TGTGCCAGCAGTCCCCCGACGGCCTCTGGAAACACCATATATTTT. This translates into CASSPPTASGNTIYF.

This clonotype was observed a few times. The chain recombines TRBV5-6 with TRBJ1-5; possibly TRBD1 for D (5 bases). Looked up from germline, CDR1 is SGHDT and CDR2 is YYEEEE. The CDR3 consists of 16 residues. The V gene lost 1 base and the J gene lost 2 bases, with 13 bases spanning the gap. The CDR3 loop is CASSLLSMGGNQPQHF. CDR3 coding DNA: TGTGCCAGCAGCTTGTTGTCTATGGGGGGCAATCAGCCCCAGCATTTT.

This clonotype appeared a few times. The V call is TRBV9, the J call TRBJ2-5, with 10 bases aligning to TRBD2. Germline trimming cut 3 bases from V and 4 bases from J; bases unmatched to any gene: 6. Germline loops: CDR1 SGDLS, CDR2 YYNGEE. This CDR3 spans 15 amino acids. The CDR3 here is CASSGQREGRETQYF. DNA for the CDR3: TGTGCCAGCAGCGGACAGCGGGAGGGCCGAGAGACCCAGTACTTC.